The present T cell receptor (beta chain) was sequenced within a study of technical replicates of blood from four donors. TCRdb keeps only in-frame clones here, not all; method: immunoSEQ multiplex PCR. The sample lists roughly 82,000 clones, over 90% occurring once. V lost 5 bases to trimming and J lost 0 bases, with 10 bases between them. CDR3 length: 14 amino acids. Per the germline V gene, CDR1 is MRHNA and CDR2 is SNTAGT. This clone showed up just once. Sequencing was done on a sample of T cells isolated from PBMCs. This clonotype originated in a human donor in good health. The rearrangement joins TRBV6-4 to TRBJ1-2; tentative D call: TRBD1 (6 bases). The CDR3 is CASSPTGTNYGYTF. The DNA of the CDR3 is TGTGCCAGCAGTCCGACAGGAACTAACTATGGCTACACCTTC.